The sequence of this TCR beta chain was determined in a study of radiation and T cells in renal cell carcinoma. Sample time point: blood 2 weeks post-SBRT. Treatment: 15 Gy SBRT to primary tumor, nephrectomy 4 weeks later. After removal of 5 bases from V and 0 bases from J, the junction contained 2 bases not matched to a gene. This CDR3 spans 14 amino acids. The V gene's germline CDR1 is SGHTA and CDR2 FQGNSA. The assay was immunoSEQ multiplex PCR, and TCRdb's table has in-frame clones only and misses some. The profile covers roughly 28,000 clones, with approximately 81% appearing a single time and roughly 30% taken by the ten largest.

This sequence was found in a man in his sixties with renal cell carcinoma. The chain combines TRBV7-2 with TRBJ2-7; 9 bases match TRBD1. The source material was blood, sampled from a patient whose treatment included radiotherapy and nephrectomy. CDR3 DNA: TGTGCCAGCAGCGCACAGGGGGCCTCCTACGAGCAGTACTTC. Protein: CASSAQGASYEQYF.